A single sample gave rise to the 25 T cell receptor beta chains below, sequenced in a study of cytomegalovirus exposure and HLA in healthy donors. Sequenced by immunoSEQ multiplex PCR; TCRdb stores in-frame clones only, minus some. The sample contains about 54,000 clones, 89% of which appear only once. Specimen: PBMCs. The receptors shown here come from a young woman in good health and CMV-seropositive.

The chain recombines TRBV6-6 with TRBJ1-2; tentatively, D is TRBD1 (5 bases). The CDR3 has 14 residues. Germline CDR1 MNHNY, CDR2 SVGAGI (reference sequence). The V end was cut by 4 bases, the J end by 7 bases, with 16 bases between. The CDR3 DNA sequence: TGTGCCAGCAGTTCTAACCGAGGGGAGGCTGGCTACACCTTC. Residues: CASSSNRGEAGYTF.

The chain combines TRBV7-2 with TRBJ2-5; 12 bases map to TRBD2. The CDR3 spans 18 residues. V was clipped by 2 bases and J by 4 bases; unmatched bases: 11. Germline V gene sequence: CDR1 SGHTA, CDR2 FQGNSA. CDR3 nucleotide sequence: TGTGCCAGCAGCTTAAGGTCACTAGCGGGGGGTATAGGAGAGACCCAGTACTTC. Encoded protein: CASSLRSLAGGIGETQYF.

V is TRBV7-3 and J is TRBJ2-2; D might be TRBD2 (5 bases). The CDR3 loop spans 15 amino acids. Trimming stripped 2 bases from V and 5 bases from J, with 12 bases between. CDR1 and CDR2 from the germline V gene are SGHTA and FQGTGA. The CDR3 is CASSLASRGTGELFF. The CDR3 DNA is TGTGCCAGCAGCTTAGCTTCTCGGGGAACCGGGGAGCTGTTTTTT.

The chain recombines TRBV19 with TRBJ2-2; 8 bases map to TRBD2. CDR1 is LNHDA and CDR2 is SQIVND in the germline V gene (reference sequence). This CDR3 is built from 17 residues. The ends lost 4 bases at V and 3 bases at J; junction bases unmatched: 10. The CDR3 loop is CASSRALAGLDTGELFF. The CDR3 DNA reads as TGTGCCAGTAGTAGGGCGCTAGCGGGTTTGGACACCGGGGAGCTGTTTTTT.

V gene TRBV29-1 combines with J gene TRBJ2-7, with a tentative D call TRBD2 (5 bases). CDR3 length: 13 residues. Trimming cost V 7 bases and J 3 bases, with 16 bases left between them. Germline-derived CDR1 and CDR2 are SQVTM and ANQGSEA. The CDR3 loop reads CSAKDPGSYEQYF. For the CDR3, the DNA is TGCAGCGCCAAGGACCCGGGGAGCTACGAGCAGTACTTC.

The rearrangement uses TRBV2 and TRBJ1-4; the D is unclear. The V and J ends lost 5 bases and 4 bases respectively, with 8 bases between them. CDR3 length: 13 residues. CDR1 SNHLY and CDR2 FYNNEI come from the germline V gene. CDR3 sequence reads: CASSPPNNEKLFF. For the CDR3, the DNA is TGTGCCAGCAGTCCGCCTAATAATGAAAAACTGTTTTTT. The full variable domain, rest sourced from reference TRBV2 and TRBJ1-4, is EPEVTQTPSHQVTQMGQEVILRCVPISNHLYFYWYRQILGQKVEFLVSFYNNEISEKSEIFDDQFSVERPDGSNFTLKIRSTKLEDSAMYFCASSPPNNEKLFFGSGTQLSVL.

V usage is TRBV2 and J usage is TRBJ1-2, with TRBD1 identical over 7 bases. Germline V gives CDR1 SNHLY, CDR2 FYNNEI. This CDR3 comprises 15 residues. Losses at the gene ends were 2 bases for V and 4 bases for J; bases not matched to a gene: 7. DNA of the CDR3: TGTGCCAGCAGTGAAAATCCGGGACAGTTCTATGGCTACACCTTC. This encodes CASSENPGQFYGYTF.

The J gene is TRBJ1-3, the V gene TRBV19; 9 bases align to TRBD1. The CDR3 contains 17 residues. V lost 5 bases, J lost 4 bases, and 12 bases stayed unmatched. Germline CDR1 is LNHDA and CDR2 is SQIVND (reference sequence). Here the CDR3 DNA reads TGTGCCAGTAGTTTCGGGAACAGGGGGCTATTCGGAAACACCATATATTTT. Translated, it gives CASSFGNRGLFGNTIYF.

The V call is TRBV25-1, the J call TRBJ1-1, with 9 bases identical to TRBD1. The CDR3 loop spans 18 amino acids. Germline assignment: CDR1 MGHDK and CDR2 SYGVNS. Trimming took 4 bases from V and 0 from J; bases not matched to a gene: 12. The CDR3 reads CASSGLGQGKSLNTEAFF. CDR3 DNA: TGTGCCAGCAGTGGGTTGGGACAGGGAAAATCGCTGAACACTGAAGCTTTCTTT.

This clone showed up just a few times. The V and J genes are TRBV11-2 and TRBJ2-5; 7 bases fit TRBD1. The J segment lost 1 base and the V segment lost 3 bases, leaving 2 bases of the junction unmatched. Germline V gene data show CDR1 as SGHAT and CDR2 as FQNNGV. The CDR3 spans 14 residues. CDR3: CASSLTGIQETQYF. In DNA, the CDR3 is TGTGCCAGCAGCTTGACAGGGATCCAAGAGACCCAGTACTTC.

This clone was detected once. V usage is TRBV11-3 and J usage is TRBJ2-1; a weak D match, TRBD2 (5 bases). CDR3 size: 15 residues. Trimming pared 5 bases from V and 0 bases from J, leaving 11 bases between. Germline V gene sequence: CDR1 SGHNT, CDR2 YENEEA. This chain's CDR3 is CASSPDSSSYNEQFF. In DNA form, the CDR3 reads TGTGCCAGCAGCCCGGACTCGAGCTCCTACAATGAGCAGTTCTTC.

This chain links TRBV7-3 with TRBJ2-5, with D perhaps matching TRBD2 (5 bases). The CDR3 is made up of 14 amino acids. The V end was cut by 1 base, the J end by 2 bases, with 8 bases between. Germline V lookup: CDR1 SGHTA, CDR2 FQGTGA. CDR3 coding DNA: TGTGCCAGCAGCTTAAGCGGCGGGCAAGAGACCCAGTACTTC. This codes for CASSLSGGQETQYF.

The rearrangement joins TRBV5-4 to TRBJ2-2, with 8 bases matching TRBD2. The J segment lost 7 bases and the V segment lost 0 bases, leaving 14 bases of the junction unmatched. The CDR3 runs to 18 residues. Germline CDR1 SGHNT, CDR2 YYREEE (reference sequence). CDR3 sequence: CASSLEAPTGGQGGELFF. The CDR3 DNA follows: TGTGCCAGCAGCTTGGAGGCCCCTACGGGGGGGCAAGGCGGGGAGCTGTTTTTT.

The V gene is TRBV27, the J gene TRBJ2-7, with 8 bases identical to TRBD1. This CDR3 is built from 14 residues. The V and J ends lost 5 bases and 5 bases, in that order; junction bases with no gene match: 8. CDR1 is MNHEY and CDR2 is SMNVEV in the germline V gene (reference sequence). CDR3 DNA: TGTGCCAGCAGTCCACGGACAGGGTTGGACGAGCAGTACTTC. It encodes CASSPRTGLDEQYF.

The genes are TRBV5-4 and TRBJ2-6, with D unresolved. V gave up 4 bases and J gave up 4 bases, with 18 bases separating them. The CDR3 has 17 residues. Germline CDR1 is SGHNT and CDR2 is YYREEE (reference sequence). The CDR3 protein is CASSPEVRSYGANVLTF. Written as DNA, the CDR3 is TGTGCCAGCAGCCCAGAGGTGAGATCGTACGGGGCCAACGTCCTGACTTTC.

There are a few counts of this clone. V is TRBV5-4 and J is TRBJ1-1; no firm D call. CDR1 is SGHNT, CDR2 YYREEE, per germline (reference sequence). V lost 0 bases to trimming and J lost 4 bases, with 4 bases between them. This CDR3 has 12 residues. Here the CDR3 reads CASSLAFTEAFF. CDR3 coding DNA: TGTGCCAGCAGCTTGGCTTTCACTGAAGCTTTCTTT.

V usage is TRBV19 and J usage is TRBJ1-1; no firm D call. V was cut by 9 bases and J by 0 bases, with 11 bases left in between. Germline V lookup: CDR1 LNHDA, CDR2 SQIVND (reference sequence). The CDR3 sequence is 13 residues long. The CDR3 region has the DNA TGTGCCAGCAAAACCGGGGTGAACACTGAAGCTTTCTTT. Its translation: CASKTGVNTEAFF.

The chain employs TRBV6-1 and TRBJ2-5; 11 nucleotides align to TRBD2. Losses at the gene ends were 1 base for V and 5 bases for J; bases not matched to a gene: 6. Looked up from germline, CDR1 is MNHNS and CDR2 is SASEGT. The length of the CDR3 is 16 residues. CDR3 residues: CASSEGLAGGPETQYF. CDR3 sequence (DNA): TGTGCCAGCAGTGAAGGGTTAGCGGGGGGGCCGGAGACCCAGTACTTC.

The gene calls are TRBV9 and TRBJ2-3; D is perhaps TRBD1 (6 bases). In germline, CDR1 is SGDLS, CDR2 YYNGEE. Trimming removed 3 bases at V and 1 base at J, with 9 bases between. CDR3 length: 14 residues. Here the CDR3 DNA reads TGTGCCAGCAGCGAGACAGGCCGCACAGATACGCAGTATTTT. Its translation is CASSETGRTDTQYF.

This clone has a single count. The CDR3: CASSTVAGGPGQFF. The DNA of the CDR3 is TGTGCCAGCAGCACCGTAGCGGGGGGGCCCGGGCAGTTCTTC. This chain uses TRBV7-2 with TRBJ2-1; 11 bases are a match to TRBD2. Germline CDR1 reads SGHTA; CDR2 reads FQGNSA. The CDR3 runs to 14 residues. Trimming cost V 5 bases and J 12 bases; bases outside gene matches: 9. Variable domain in full (rest from reference TRBV7-2 and TRBJ2-1): GAGVSQSPSNKVTEKGKDVELRCDPISGHTALYWYRQSLGQGLEFLIYFQGNSAPDKSGLPSDRFSAERTGGSVSTLTIQRTQQEDSAVYLCASSTVAGGPGQFFGPGTRLTVL.

The chain is built from TRBV6-5 and TRBJ2-1; 8 bases fit TRBD2. The length of the CDR3 is 15 residues. The trim removed 5 bases at V and 8 bases at J, leaving 11 bases unmatched. Germline V gene lookup returns CDR1 MNHEY and CDR2 SVGAGI. CDR3 sequence reads: CASSHLGLGSDEQFF. The CDR3 region has the DNA TGTGCCAGCAGTCACCTGGGACTAGGAAGCGATGAGCAGTTCTTC.

CDR3 nucleotides: TGTGCCAGTAGTTTTGGGGGGAGGGCAGGGAAGTTGACTGAAGCTTTCTTT. Residues: CASSFGGRAGKLTEAFF. The chain has TRBV19 and TRBJ1-1; possibly TRBD1 for D (5 bases). With 5 bases removed from V and 5 bases from J, the gap between germline ends came to 24 bases. This CDR3 is 17 amino acids long. CDR1 is LNHDA and CDR2 is SQIVND in the germline V gene (reference sequence).

The rearrangement uses TRBV5-4 and TRBJ2-1, with D maybe TRBD2 (6 bases). Trimming left V 4 bases short and J 4 bases short, with 12 bases between. The CDR3 runs 14 residues. CDR1 is SGHNT and CDR2 is YYREEE in the germline V gene (reference sequence). Here the CDR3 reads CASSLRLEYNEQFF. The CDR3 region has the DNA TGTGCCAGCAGCCTCCGACTAGAGTACAATGAGCAGTTCTTC. Variable domain in full (rest from reference TRBV5-4 and TRBJ2-1): ETGVTQSPTHLIKTRGQQVTLRCSSQSGHNTVSWYQQALGQGPQFIFQYYREEENGRGNFPPRFSGLQFPNYSSELNVNALELDDSALYLCASSLRLEYNEQFFGPGTRLTVL.

J is TRBJ2-7 and V is TRBV18, with D maybe TRBD2 (5 bases). The CDR3 spans 12 residues. Per the germline V gene, CDR1 is KGHSH and CDR2 is LQKENI. V lost 3 bases and J lost 5, with 8 bases in between. The CDR3 DNA follows: TGTGCCAGCTCACCTAAGGGAGACGAGCAGTACTTC. It translates to CASSPKGDEQYF.

This clone was seen a single time. This chain uses TRBV7-9 with TRBJ2-3; D perhaps matches TRBD2 (6 bases). Trimming pared 5 bases from V and 2 bases from J, leaving 14 bases between. Germline lookup yields CDR1 SEHNR and CDR2 FQNEAQ (reference sequence). CDR3 size: 15 residues. CDR3 coding DNA: TGTGCCAGCAGCCCCCTCCGGGGGAACACAGATACGCAGTATTTT. It encodes CASSPLRGNTDTQYF. Filled out from reference TRBV7-9 and TRBJ2-3, the complete variable domain reads DTGVSQNPRHKITKRGQNVTFRCDPISEHNRLYWYRQTLGQGPEFLTYFQNEAQLEKSRLLSDRFSAERPKGSFSTLEIQRTEQGDSAMYLCASSPLRGNTDTQYFGPGTRLTVL.